Listed below are T cell receptor beta chains from one sample, sequenced in a study of shared clonotypes between healthy human individuals. The method was immunoSEQ multiplex PCR; TCRdb's version includes in-frame clones alone and lacks a portion of them. The sample has approximately 1.1 million clones, around 82% seen once. The sample taken for sequencing was memory CD4+ T cells from PBMCs. Receptors were obtained from a man between 18 and 29 years old in good health. Some clones in this sample may be carry-over from other donors' samples. The CDR3 runs from the conserved cysteine through the conserved F or W. The D gene is left open where the match is weak. Where a row states a size, it is once, few, many or the class of an expanded clone; other rows omit it.

cdr3_nt	cdr3_aa	d_call	clone_size	v_call	j_call
TGTGCCAGCAACCGACAGGGGTTGAGCTCTGGGGCCAACGTCCTGACTTTC	CASNRQGLSSGANVLTF	TRBD1	NA	TRBV28	TRBJ2-6
TGTGCCATCAGCCGGACTAGCGGTTTAAATGAGCAGTTCTTC	CAISRTSGLNEQFF	TRBD2	NA	TRBV10-3	TRBJ2-1
TGTGCCAGCAGTAAACCTCAGGGGGGAGAGACCCAGTACTTC	CASSKPQGGETQYF	NA	few	TRBV28	TRBJ2-5
TGTGCCAGCAGCGTAGAGGGTAGCGGTAGCTTGGAGACCCAGTACTTC	CASSVEGSGSLETQYF	NA	NA	TRBV9	TRBJ2-5
TGTGCCAGCAGCGGGATGGGCTCGAACACCGGGGAGCTGTTTTTT	CASSGMGSNTGELFF	NA	NA	TRBV7-2	TRBJ2-2
TGTGCCAGCAGCGTCGGATCCTCCTCCTACGAGCAGTACTTC	CASSVGSSSYEQYF	NA	NA	TRBV7-2	TRBJ2-7
TGTGCCAGCAGCCCTCTGAATAGGGGGGCTCGCCCCTACGAGCAGTACTTC	CASSPLNRGARPYEQYF	NA	NA	TRBV11-2	TRBJ2-7
TGCGCCAGCAGCTTGGGACCCCAGGACATTCAGTACTTC	CASSLGPQDIQYF	NA	NA	TRBV5-1	TRBJ2-4
TGTGCCAGCAGTTTATGGGGGACAGGGGGCCTCTATGGCTACACCTTC	CASSLWGTGGLYGYTF	TRBD1	NA	TRBV28	TRBJ1-2
TGTGCCAGCAGTACATTCTACGAGCAGTACTTC	CASSTFYEQYF	NA	NA	TRBV28	TRBJ2-7